These 10 T cell receptor beta chains originate from one sample sequenced in a study of cytomegalovirus exposure and HLA in healthy donors. The PCR ran on 60 Vbeta and 13 Jbeta primers. This table comes from immunoSEQ multiplex PCR, and its TCRdb copy is limited to in-frame clones, with some not included. This table holds over 95,000 clones, over 60% found once. Sequencing input: PBMCs. The receptors were gathered from a female donor in good health and CMV-seronegative.

This clone was picked up a small number of times. The chain recombines TRBV6-6 with TRBJ1-1, with 9 bases that match TRBD1. This CDR3 contains 14 residues. J was trimmed by 1 base and V by 6 bases; bases with no gene match: 3. Germline CDR1 reads MNHNY; CDR2 reads SVGAGI (reference sequence). The CDR3 spells CASSSGQGNTEAFF. In nucleotides, the CDR3 is TGTGCCAGCAGCTCGGGACAGGGGAACACTGAAGCTTTCTTT.

The CDR3 is CASVQGGTDTQYF. The CDR3 region has the DNA TGTGCCAGCGTGCAGGGTGGTACAGATACGCAGTATTTT. The chain employs TRBV6-1 and TRBJ2-3; D might be TRBD1 (5 bases). Trimming pared 8 bases from V and 3 bases from J, leaving 12 bases between. The CDR3 covers 13 residues. Germline CDR1 and CDR2: MNHNS and SASEGT.

J is TRBJ1-5 and V is TRBV7-2; 7 bases map to TRBD1. The germline V gene encodes CDR1 SGHTA and CDR2 FQGNSA. This CDR3 has 14 residues. Germline trimming cut 4 bases from V and 1 base from J; bases unmatched to any gene: 1. CDR3 loop: CASSSTGSNQPQHF. The DNA of the CDR3 is TGTGCCAGCAGCTCGACAGGGAGCAATCAGCCCCAGCATTTT.

V gene TRBV6-1 combines with J gene TRBJ1-2; weak D call: TRBD1 (6 bases). Germline values: CDR1 MNHNS, CDR2 SASEGT. V lost 6 bases to trimming and J lost 2 bases, with 16 bases between them. The CDR3 length is 15 residues. DNA of the CDR3: TGTGCCAGCAGCCTTACCCCCGGGACAAACTATGGCTACACCTTC. This codes for CASSLTPGTNYGYTF.

In its sample, this clone was seen a few times. J is TRBJ1-5 and V is TRBV14; 7 bases fit TRBD1. The CDR3 has 14 amino acids. Per germline, CDR1 SGHDN and CDR2 FVKESK. Unmatched junction bases numbered 13, after V lost 6 bases and J lost 11 bases. CDR3 bases: TGTGCCAGCAGTCTGCGGGGGGCAGGGGGAACCCAGCATTTT. It translates to CASSLRGAGGTQHF.

The V gene is TRBV6-1, the J gene TRBJ1-5; no clear D gene. V was trimmed by 6 bases and J by 3 bases, leaving 15 bases between them. This CDR3 has 15 residues. CDR1 is MNHNS, CDR2 SASEGT, per germline. DNA for the CDR3: TGTGCCAGCAGGAGTCGAGGGTCTAACAATCAGCCCCAGCATTTT. Its protein product is CASRSRGSNNQPQHF.

The chain links TRBV7-8 to TRBJ1-4, with D unclear. V shed 4 bases and J shed 6 bases, with 3 bases lying between them. The CDR3 covers 11 residues. Germline-derived CDR1 and CDR2 are SGHVS and FQNEAQ. The CDR3 DNA sequence: TGTGCCAGCAGCTCCTATGAAAAACTGTTTTTT. Protein: CASSSYEKLFF.

The genes are TRBV6-1 and TRBJ2-5; D not resolved. This CDR3 contains 13 residues. With 4 bases removed from V and 2 bases from J, the gap between germline ends came to 8 bases. CDR1 and CDR2 from the germline V gene are MNHNS and SASEGT. The CDR3 region is CASSVTDQETQYF. In DNA form, the CDR3 reads TGTGCCAGCAGTGTTACAGATCAAGAGACCCAGTACTTC.

The CDR3 DNA is TGCGCCAGCAGCTTGGGGACAGGGCTTCAAGAAAAACTGTTTTTT. Protein product: CASSLGTGLQEKLFF. The J gene is TRBJ1-4, the V gene TRBV5-1; TRBD1 matches 8 bases. Germline assignment: CDR1 SGHRS and CDR2 YFSETQ. V lost 0 bases and J lost 8; bases outside the gene matches: 6. The CDR3 is 15 residues long.

Note on this clone: At one end, the junction sequence differs from germline, possibly due to a read error. The chain joins TRBV19 to TRBJ1-3; D remains ambiguous. The CDR3 consists of 14 residues. CDR1 is LNHDA and CDR2 is SQIVND in the germline V gene (reference sequence). CDR3 in amino acids: CVSISLTTGNTIYF. CDR3 nucleotide sequence: TGTGTCAGTATTTCCCTTACTACTGGAAACACCATATATTTT.